Following are 18 T cell receptor beta chains from one sample sequenced in a study of cytomegalovirus exposure and HLA in healthy donors. Primers included in the PCR were 60 Vbeta and 13 Jbeta primers. TCRdb's copy holds only in-frame clones and misses some; the assay was immunoSEQ multiplex PCR. The table lists some 140,000 clones, around 78% of them singletons. The sequencing input was PBMCs. These receptors came from a female donor in good health and CMV-seropositive.

The chain has TRBV7-6 and TRBJ2-5, with a tentative D call TRBD2 (5 bases). The germline gives CDR1 SGHVS, CDR2 FNYEAQ. The CDR3 loop spans 13 amino acids. V dropped 1 base and J dropped 3 bases, with 6 bases sitting between them. The CDR3 DNA reads as TGTGCCAGCAGCTTAGTCGGGGAAGAGACCCAGTACTTC. Amino acid sequence: CASSLVGEETQYF.

This chain uses TRBV5-4 with TRBJ2-3; maybe TRBD2 (6 bases). Germline V gene data show CDR1 as SGHNT and CDR2 as YYREEE (reference sequence). This CDR3 spans 15 amino acids. V was shortened by 0 bases and J by 1 base, with 9 bases between the two germline ends. This CDR3 reads CASSLGLEGTDTQYF. CDR3 coding DNA: TGTGCCAGCAGCTTGGGACTAGAGGGCACAGATACGCAGTATTTT.

Regarding this clone: The DNA is left out, because the CDR3 cannot be placed on it with certainty; the CDR3 is given as TCRdb lists it. This chain links TRBV30 with TRBJ2-7; the D segment call TRBD2 is taken from the table without a DNA check. Germline V gene data show CDR1 as GTSNPN and CDR2 as SVGIG (reference sequence). The CDR3 adds up to 15 amino acids, both ends counted. The CDR3 region is CAWSVGQGSSSGRYF.

This chain uses TRBV7-2 with TRBJ2-3; D is unclear. The CDR3 sequence is 12 residues long. Germline V gene data show CDR1 as SGHTA and CDR2 as FQGNSA. Trimming removed 1 base at V and 8 bases at J, with 7 bases between. The DNA of the CDR3 is TGTGCCAGCAGCTTAGTTACACCTACGCAGTATTTT. As protein: CASSLVTPTQYF.

This rearrangement joins TRBV6-5 to TRBJ2-6; unclear D gene. The germline V gene has CDR1 MNHEY and CDR2 SVGAGI. Trimming removed 4 bases from V and 0 bases from J, with 7 bases in between. The CDR3 runs to 15 residues. The CDR3 sequence is CASSSHSSGANVLTF. The CDR3 nucleotides read TGTGCCAGCAGTTCCCATTCCTCTGGGGCCAACGTCCTGACTTTC.

This clone was picked up a small number of times. The chain carries TRBV7-3 and TRBJ2-1; possibly TRBD1 for D (5 bases). Germline assignment: CDR1 SGHTA and CDR2 FQGTGA. Trimming stripped 4 bases from V and 0 bases from J, with 10 bases between. The CDR3 spans 15 residues. This chain's CDR3 is CASSWGTSSYNEQFF. The CDR3 DNA reads TGTGCCAGCAGCTGGGGCACCAGCTCCTACAATGAGCAGTTCTTC.

This chain uses TRBV5-6 with TRBJ1-5; D remains ambiguous. This CDR3 contains 14 residues. V was shortened by 1 base and J by 5 bases, with 10 bases between the two germline ends. CDR1 is SGHDT and CDR2 is YYEEEE in the germline V gene. The CDR3 DNA reads as TGTGCCAGCAGCTTGCGGGAGGCGGATCAGCCCCAGCATTTT. This codes for CASSLREADQPQHF.

The rearrangement joins TRBV2 to TRBJ2-1, with a possible D match to TRBD1 (5 bases). Germline loops: CDR1 SNHLY, CDR2 FYNNEI. The V gene lost 1 base and the J gene lost 0 bases, with 7 bases spanning the gap. This CDR3 region has 15 residues. The CDR3 sequence: CASSEGQGSYNEQFF. In DNA form, the CDR3 reads TGTGCCAGCAGTGAAGGGCAGGGCTCCTACAATGAGCAGTTCTTC.

J is TRBJ2-5 and V is TRBV11-3, with 9 bases fitting TRBD2. The V gene end was trimmed by 1 base and the J gene end by 5 bases; junction bases not matched to a gene: 5. Germline V gene data show CDR1 as SGHNT and CDR2 as YENEEA. There are 15 residues in the CDR3. The CDR3 is CASSLGAGGHETQYF. CDR3 DNA: TGTGCCAGCAGCTTAGGCGCGGGGGGGCACGAGACCCAGTACTTC. The full variable domain, completed using reference TRBV11-3 and TRBJ2-5, is EAGVVQSPRYKIIEKKQPVAFWCNPISGHNTLYWYLQNLGQGPELLIRYENEEAVDDSQLPKDRFSAERLKGVDSTLKIQPAELGDSAVYLCASSLGAGGHETQYFGPGTRLLVL.

The chain is built from TRBV30 and TRBJ2-3, with TRBD2 matching 10 bases. CDR1 and CDR2 from the germline V gene are GTSNPN and SVGIG (reference sequence). Losses at the gene ends were 2 bases for V and 2 bases for J; bases not matched to a gene: 10. CDR3 size: 17 residues. The DNA for the CDR3 is TGTGCCTGGAGTCTTGGTGGGACTAGCGAATTCACAGATACGCAGTATTTT. It is translated as CAWSLGGTSEFTDTQYF.

The rearrangement uses TRBV19 and TRBJ2-1, with 13 positions matching TRBD2. CDR1 and CDR2 from the germline V gene are LNHDA and SQIVND (reference sequence). Losses at the gene ends were 4 bases for V and 6 bases for J; bases not matched to a gene: 6. The length of the CDR3 is 16 residues. CDR3 in amino acids: CASSTWTSGSSNEQFF. The CDR3, as DNA: TGTGCCAGTAGTACCTGGACTAGCGGGAGCTCCAATGAGCAGTTCTTC.

The gene calls are TRBV30 and TRBJ2-7; TRBD2 aligns across 13 bases. The V segment lost 4 bases and the J segment 2 bases; nucleotides outside the gene matches: 29. CDR3 length: 23 residues. Germline loops: CDR1 GTSNPN, CDR2 SVGIG (reference sequence). The CDR3 DNA is TGTGCCTGGACCACTCAGTCCCGGGACAGGGGAGGACCCACTAGCGGGAGGGCCTACGAGCAGTACTTC. Translated, it gives CAWTTQSRDRGGPTSGRAYEQYF.

This clone was seen just once. The rearrangement uses TRBV5-1 and TRBJ2-1; TRBD1 is a possible D gene (6 bases). V shed 3 bases and J shed 8 bases, with 18 bases lying between them. The CDR3 length is 15 residues. Germline V CDR1 and CDR2: SGHRS, YFSETQ. The CDR3 nucleotides read TGCGCCAGCAGCTCCGGGACACCGGCGGGCGATGAGCAGTTCTTC. It yields the protein CASSSGTPAGDEQFF.

The genes are TRBV29-1 and TRBJ2-1, with TRBD2 matching 11 bases. In germline, CDR1 is SQVTM, CDR2 ANQGSEA. This CDR3 spans 15 amino acids. With 6 bases clipped from V and 6 bases from J, the junction kept 10 bases outside the gene matches. CDR3 nucleotides: TGCAGCGTGGGGGCTAGCGGGGGGTTCGGCAATGAGCAGTTCTTC. This gives the protein CSVGASGGFGNEQFF.

V usage is TRBV30 and J usage is TRBJ1-5; perhaps TRBD1 as D (5 bases). The V and J ends lost 4 bases and 2 bases respectively, with 15 bases between them. The CDR3 spans 15 residues. Germline CDR1 is GTSNPN and CDR2 is SVGIG (reference sequence). The CDR3 is CAWTQGLGGNQPQHF. The CDR3 region has the DNA TGTGCCTGGACTCAGGGTCTGGGTGGCAATCAGCCCCAGCATTTT.

The chain couples TRBV5-1 to TRBJ2-1; the D gene is possibly TRBD2 (5 bases). V shed 2 bases and J shed 6 bases, with 15 bases lying between them. CDR3 size: 15 residues. Germline-derived CDR1 and CDR2 are SGHRS and YFSETQ. This CDR3 reads CASSFAGVVGNEQFF. The CDR3 bases are TGCGCCAGCAGCTTCGCCGGGGTCGTTGGCAATGAGCAGTTCTTC.

The CDR3 loop reads CASSPEAGTYEQYF. The DNA of the CDR3 is TGTGCCAGCAGCCCAGAGGCAGGGACCTACGAGCAGTACTTC. This sequence joins TRBV7-2 and TRBJ2-7; maybe TRBD1 (5 bases). V dropped 5 bases and J dropped 2 bases, with 13 bases sitting between them. The CDR3 totals 14 residues. Germline V gene data show CDR1 as SGHTA and CDR2 as FQGNSA.

The rearrangement uses TRBV7-8 and TRBJ2-7, with TRBD2 matching over 11 bases. The CDR3 totals 19 residues. J was trimmed by 2 bases and V by 0 bases; bases with no gene match: 12. Germline-derived CDR1 and CDR2 are SGHVS and FQNEAQ. CDR3 residues: CASSLARGSGGALTYEQYF. Written as DNA, the CDR3 is TGTGCCAGCAGCTTAGCGCGGGGTAGCGGGGGGGCATTGACCTACGAGCAGTACTTC.